The present T cell receptor (beta chain) was sequenced within a study of cytomegalovirus exposure and HLA in healthy donors. Method: immunoSEQ multiplex PCR; TCRdb's copy keeps in-frame clones and lacks some. The data show tens of thousands of clones, roughly 89% seen once. This clone was found once. Germline assignment: CDR1 MNHNS and CDR2 SASEGT. The V and J ends lost 1 base and 1 base respectively, with 17 bases between them. The CDR3 consists of 17 residues. The TCR comes from a woman in her late teens or twenties in good health and CMV-seropositive. The chain recombines TRBV6-1 with TRBJ2-7; the D gene is possibly TRBD1 (6 bases). The material sequenced was PBMCs. CDR3 protein: CASSEEAPGHWSYEQYF. The CDR3 DNA follows: TGTGCCAGCAGTGAAGAAGCGCCGGGACATTGGTCCTACGAGCAGTACTTC.